This T cell receptor beta chain is drawn from a study of T cells in Graves' hyperthyroidism and ophthalmopathy. Of note for this clonotype: As yet, its antigen is unknown.

It was RNA transcripts that yielded the amplified TCR beta CDR3 regions. HTBI primers were used for first-round RT-PCR of the TCR CDR3. TCRdb itself ran the multiplex PCR reads through MiXCR, one entry per CDR3 protein. Of about 570,000 distinct CDR3 sequences in the sample, about half were seen once. A patient was excluded if there was uncontrolled infection, other autoimmune disease, pregnancy or lactation. Clinicians diagnosed patients from clinical symptoms, serum thyroxine and TRAb, thyroid ultrasound and orbital computed tomography. Findings and caveats of the study: Among clonotypes expanded in thyroid above 0.001, most were also found in blood. Stable hyperthyroidism was told apart from ophthalmopathy by a model built on 13 V-J features.

V dropped 2 bases and J dropped 8; count of bases not matched to a gene: 5. This CDR3 spans 13 amino acids. This TCR came from an adult woman with Graves' disease, either hyperthyroidism or ophthalmopathy (not recorded which). The specimen was peripheral blood or thyroid tissue (not recorded which). This sequence joins TRBV12-3 or TRBV12-4 and TRBJ1-2; 7 bases are a match to TRBD1. The CDR3 DNA sequence: TGTGCCAGCAGTTTATCTTCGGGACAGGGCTACACCTTC. The encoded protein is CASSLSSGQGYTF.